This section outlines one TCR beta chain sequence together with its context. The data were taken from a study of CD8 T cells in Susac syndrome. Deletions cut 0 bases from V and 2 bases from J, with 14 bases between. This CDR3 is 16 amino acids long. The germline V gene has CDR1 DFQATT and CDR2 SNEGSKA (reference sequence). An amount of RNA that ranged from roughly 0.5 to 1 ug was reverse transcribed with random hexamers. MiXCR, applied by TCRdb to the immunoSEQ multiplex PCR reads, yields one record per CDR3 protein. The sample lists about 83,000 distinct CDR3 sequences, around 93% occurring once. The V gene is TRBV20-1, the J gene TRBJ1-5, with D possibly being TRBD1 (5 bases). The sequence came from a human donor with Susac syndrome. The sample taken for sequencing was CD8+ T cells from PBMCs. The CDR3 region is CSARDWDGEGNQPQHF. In DNA form, the CDR3 reads TGCAGTGCTAGAGACTGGGACGGTGAAGGCAATCAGCCCCAGCATTTT.